This note documents a single T cell receptor (beta chain) sequence. Its antigen has not been determined. Qualities for individual bases were not recorded, and no much larger clone is one base off. TCRbeta CDR3 regions were amplified from genomic DNA by means of the immunoSEQ Assay, a bias-controlled multiplex PCR. Under the source paper's analysis protocol: Within the assay, amplification of reference gene primers was used to estimate how many nucleated cells each sample contained. Sequence reads were collapsed and filtered to measure the absolute abundance of every unique TCRbeta CDR3 rearrangement. Productive Simpson clonality was computed per sample as the square root of Simpson's diversity index over productive rearrangements. TCRdb took over this immuneACCESS table, retaining in-frame rearrangements with V and J assigned. Such tables are incomplete; in checked studies, under half of the missing clones stem from an unresolved V gene, and the remainder is unexplained. From that table come the V and J calls and clone size; the DNA was used to work out D and trimming. In all, the sample holds roughly 280,000 clones, and approximately 86% of those were seen once. Roughly 2% of the sample goes to the ten largest clones.

For this chain, trimming is 5 bases at the V end and 6 bases at the J end, and the number of junction bases without a gene match is 7. CDR1 SGHTA and CDR2 FQGNSA are derived from the germline V gene. The CDR3 covers 15 residues, taking in both the cysteine and the phenylalanine. Just the 45-base CDR3 DNA is kept, in frame starting at base 1. Whole blood was collected in K2EDTA tubes by collaborating institutions according to the institutions' own protocols. For TCRbeta analysis, collaborators shipped samples as frozen whole blood, isolated PBMCs, or DNA extracted from either of those sample types. The data originate from a study of blood T cell repertoires in COVID-19 (dated by TCRdb to 2018 to 2020). With regard to the full study: Samples from collaborators originated in the United States, Italy and Spain and spanned both the acute and convalescent phases of COVID-19. The prospective study material was composed of cDNA or gDNA derived from T cells, B-cell-depleted T cells, or PBMCs. Subjects who had been exposed to COVID-19, were actively infected with it, or had recovered from it provided the deeply sampled blood TCRbeta repertoires that made up the dataset. The repertoires were made available in a free public database intended to serve as a resource for research on the immune response to SARS-CoV-2. The samples were drawn from two sources: the first 160 participants of the ongoing ImmuneRACE study, and 950 to 1,500 subjects contributed by 6 global collaborators. The sample metadata nearly always contained a de-identified subject ID, COVID-19 status, age in years and sex. Where HLA class I and class II types were available, the types were taken from metadata supplied by the sample provider, not from assay-based typing. What the work shows at the level of the full study, not this receptor alone: How much clinical and demographic metadata was included differed by source and by participant, and the metadata was provided uncurated.

Sequenced material: peripheral blood. The TCR originated in a man aged 25-45 years with active or convalescent COVID-19. In this chain, TRBV7-2 is recombined with TRBJ2-2, with 9 middle bases fitting TRBD1. The CDR3 protein sequence reads: CASSPQGARAGELFF. The sequence in DNA is TGTGCCAGCAGCCCACAGGGGGCGCGCGCCGGGGAGCTGTTTTTT. Here the CDR3 is joined to the reference TRBV7-2 and TRBJ2-2 genes, and the full variable domain is: GAGVSQSPSNKVTEKGKDVELRCDPISGHTALYWYRQSLGQGLEFLIYFQGNSAPDKSGLPSDRFSAERTGGSVSTLTIQRTQQEDSAVYLCASSPQGARAGELFFGEGSRLTVL.